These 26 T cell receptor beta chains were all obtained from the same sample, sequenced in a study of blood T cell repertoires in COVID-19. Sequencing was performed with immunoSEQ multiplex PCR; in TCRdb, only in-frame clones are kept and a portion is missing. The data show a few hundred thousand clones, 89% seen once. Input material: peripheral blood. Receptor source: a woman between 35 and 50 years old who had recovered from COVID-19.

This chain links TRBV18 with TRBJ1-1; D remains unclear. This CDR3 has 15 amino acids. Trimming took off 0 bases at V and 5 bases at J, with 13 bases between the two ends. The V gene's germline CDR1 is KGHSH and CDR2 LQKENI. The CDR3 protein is CASSPPERRRTEAFF. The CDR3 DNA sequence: TGTGCCAGCTCACCACCTGAGAGGCGGAGGACTGAAGCTTTCTTT.

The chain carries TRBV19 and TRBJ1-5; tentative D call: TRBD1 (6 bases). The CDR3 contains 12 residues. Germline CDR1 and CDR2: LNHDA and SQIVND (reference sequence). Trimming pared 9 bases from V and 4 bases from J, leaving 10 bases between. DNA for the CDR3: TGTGCCAGCCGAACAGGGAATCAGCCCCAGCATTTT. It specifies CASRTGNQPQHF.

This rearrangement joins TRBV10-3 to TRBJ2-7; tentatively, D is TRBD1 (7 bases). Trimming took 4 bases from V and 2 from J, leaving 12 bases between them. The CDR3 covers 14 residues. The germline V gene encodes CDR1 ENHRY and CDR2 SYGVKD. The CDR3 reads CAISARDSTYEQYV. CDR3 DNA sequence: TGTGCCATCAGTGCGCGGGACAGTACCTACGAGCAGTACGTC.

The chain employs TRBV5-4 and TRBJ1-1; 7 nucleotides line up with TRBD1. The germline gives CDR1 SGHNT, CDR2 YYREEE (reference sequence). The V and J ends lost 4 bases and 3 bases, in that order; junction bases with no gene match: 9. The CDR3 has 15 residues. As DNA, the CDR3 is TGTGCCAGCAGCCTACCGACAGGGTTGGACACTGAAGCTTTCTTT. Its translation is CASSLPTGLDTEAFF. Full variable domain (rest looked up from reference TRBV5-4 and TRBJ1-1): ETGVTQSPTHLIKTRGQQVTLRCSSQSGHNTVSWYQQALGQGPQFIFQYYREEENGRGNFPPRFSGLQFPNYSSELNVNALELDDSALYLCASSLPTGLDTEAFFGQGTRLTVV.

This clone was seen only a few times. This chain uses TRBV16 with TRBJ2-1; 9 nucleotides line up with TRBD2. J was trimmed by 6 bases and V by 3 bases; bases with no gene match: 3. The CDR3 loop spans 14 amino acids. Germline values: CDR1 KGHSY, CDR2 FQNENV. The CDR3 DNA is TGTGCCAGCAGCCATGGACTAGCGCGCAATGAGCAGTTCTTC. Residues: CASSHGLARNEQFF.

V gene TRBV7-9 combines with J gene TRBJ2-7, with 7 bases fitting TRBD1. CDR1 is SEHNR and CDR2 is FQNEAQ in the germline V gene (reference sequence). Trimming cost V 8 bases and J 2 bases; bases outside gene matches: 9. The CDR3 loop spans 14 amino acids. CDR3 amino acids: CASAFWDRAYEQYF. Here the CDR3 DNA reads TGTGCCAGCGCTTTCTGGGACAGAGCCTACGAGCAGTACTTC.

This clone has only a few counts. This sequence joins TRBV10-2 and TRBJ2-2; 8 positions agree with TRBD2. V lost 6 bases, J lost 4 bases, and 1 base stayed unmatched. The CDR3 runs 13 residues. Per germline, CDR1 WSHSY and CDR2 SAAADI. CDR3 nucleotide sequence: TGCGCCAGCAGGGGACTAGGCACCGGGGAGCTGTTTTTT. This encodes CASRGLGTGELFF.

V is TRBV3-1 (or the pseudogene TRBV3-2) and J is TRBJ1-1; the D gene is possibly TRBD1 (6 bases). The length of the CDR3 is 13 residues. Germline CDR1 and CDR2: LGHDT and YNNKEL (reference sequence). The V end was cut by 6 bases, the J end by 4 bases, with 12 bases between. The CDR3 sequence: CASRWGQGTEAFF. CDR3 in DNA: TGTGCCAGCAGGTGGGGGCAGGGCACTGAAGCTTTCTTT.

The CDR3 is CASNTDRGNYGYTF. The CDR3 DNA reads as TGTGCCAGCAATACGGACAGGGGGAACTATGGCTACACCTTC. This chain joins TRBV28 and TRBJ1-2; 10 nucleotides align to TRBD1. The CDR3 has 14 amino acids. Trimming at V came to 7 bases and at J to 2 bases, leaving 4 bases not matched to a gene. The germline CDR1 and CDR2 sequences are MDHEN and SYDVKM.

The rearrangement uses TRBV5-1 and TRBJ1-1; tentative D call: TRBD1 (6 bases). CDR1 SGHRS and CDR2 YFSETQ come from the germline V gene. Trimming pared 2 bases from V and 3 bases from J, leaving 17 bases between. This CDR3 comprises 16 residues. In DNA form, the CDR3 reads TGCGCCAGCAGCTTTTGGGGGACACGGGGTGACACTGAAGCTTTCTTT. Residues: CASSFWGTRGDTEAFF.

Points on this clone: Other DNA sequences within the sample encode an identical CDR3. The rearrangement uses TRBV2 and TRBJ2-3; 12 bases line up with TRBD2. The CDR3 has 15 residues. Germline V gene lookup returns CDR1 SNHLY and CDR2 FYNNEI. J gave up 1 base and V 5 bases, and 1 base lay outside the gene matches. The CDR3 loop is CASSRLAGGTDTQYF. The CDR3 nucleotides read TGTGCCAGCAGTCGACTAGCGGGAGGCACAGATACGCAGTATTTT.

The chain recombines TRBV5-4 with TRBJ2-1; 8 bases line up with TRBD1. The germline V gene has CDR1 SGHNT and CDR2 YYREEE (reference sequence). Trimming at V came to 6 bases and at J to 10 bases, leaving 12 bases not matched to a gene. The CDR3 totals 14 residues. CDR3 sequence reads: CASTPIVGDREQFF. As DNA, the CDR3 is TGTGCCAGCACCCCAATTGTGGGGGACAGGGAGCAGTTCTTC.

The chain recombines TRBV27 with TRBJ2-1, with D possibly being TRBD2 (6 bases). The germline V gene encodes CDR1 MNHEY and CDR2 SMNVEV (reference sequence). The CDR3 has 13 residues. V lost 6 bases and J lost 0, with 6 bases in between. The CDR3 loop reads CASRDYSYNEQFF. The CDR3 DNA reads TGTGCCAGCAGGGACTACTCCTACAATGAGCAGTTCTTC.

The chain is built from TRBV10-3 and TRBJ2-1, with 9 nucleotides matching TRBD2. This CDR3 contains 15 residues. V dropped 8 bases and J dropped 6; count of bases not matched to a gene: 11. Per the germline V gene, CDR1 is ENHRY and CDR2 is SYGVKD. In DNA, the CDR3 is TGTGCCATCGCGGGGGGGGGACTAGTAGGCAATGAGCAGTTCTTC. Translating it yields CAIAGGGLVGNEQFF.

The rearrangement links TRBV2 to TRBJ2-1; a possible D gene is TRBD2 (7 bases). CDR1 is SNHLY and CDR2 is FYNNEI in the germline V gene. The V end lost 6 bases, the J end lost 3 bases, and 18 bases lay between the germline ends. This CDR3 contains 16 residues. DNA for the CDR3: TGTGCCAGCAGCGGGGGCGGGAGAGATTACTACAATGAGCAGTTCTTC. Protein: CASSGGGRDYYNEQFF.

The CDR3 spells CASGEGIYSPLHF. The CDR3 region has the DNA TGCGCCAGCGGAGAGGGTATTTATTCACCCCTCCACTTT. The chain joins TRBV4-3 to TRBJ1-6; D uncertain. The V gene lost 8 bases and the J gene lost 8 bases, with 13 bases spanning the gap. Germline CDR1 is LGHNA and CDR2 is YSLEER. The CDR3 totals 13 residues.

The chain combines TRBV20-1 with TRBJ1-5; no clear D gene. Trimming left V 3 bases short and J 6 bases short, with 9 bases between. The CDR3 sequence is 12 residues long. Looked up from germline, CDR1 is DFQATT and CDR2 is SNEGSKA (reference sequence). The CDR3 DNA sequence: TGCAGTGCTAGTGCCCTCGGTCAGCCCCAGCATTTT. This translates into CSASALGQPQHF.

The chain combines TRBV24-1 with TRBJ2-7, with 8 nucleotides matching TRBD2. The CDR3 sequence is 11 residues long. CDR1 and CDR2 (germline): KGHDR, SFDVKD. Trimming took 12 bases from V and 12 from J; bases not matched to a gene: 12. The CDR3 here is CAPHSGKRRYV. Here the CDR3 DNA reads TGTGCCCCCCATAGCGGGAAAAGGCGGTACGTC.

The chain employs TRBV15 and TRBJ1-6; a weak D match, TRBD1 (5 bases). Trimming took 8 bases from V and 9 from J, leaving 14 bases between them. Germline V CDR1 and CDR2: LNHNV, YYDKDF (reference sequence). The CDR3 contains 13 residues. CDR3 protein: CATQRRGGSPLHF. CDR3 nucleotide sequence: TGTGCCACCCAGAGGAGGGGAGGTTCACCCCTCCACTTT.

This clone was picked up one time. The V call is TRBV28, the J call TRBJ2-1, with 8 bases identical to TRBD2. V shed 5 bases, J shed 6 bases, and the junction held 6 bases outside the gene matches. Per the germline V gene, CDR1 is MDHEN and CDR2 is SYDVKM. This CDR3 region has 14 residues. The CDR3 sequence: CASSVGTSVNEQFF. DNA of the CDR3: TGTGCCAGCAGTGTCGGGACTAGTGTCAATGAGCAGTTCTTC.

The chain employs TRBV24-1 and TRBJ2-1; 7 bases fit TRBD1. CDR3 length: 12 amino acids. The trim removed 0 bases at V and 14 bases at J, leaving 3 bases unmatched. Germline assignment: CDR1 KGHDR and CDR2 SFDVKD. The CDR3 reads CATSDLHQGEFF. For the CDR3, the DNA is TGTGCCACCAGTGATTTGCATCAGGGGGAGTTCTTC.

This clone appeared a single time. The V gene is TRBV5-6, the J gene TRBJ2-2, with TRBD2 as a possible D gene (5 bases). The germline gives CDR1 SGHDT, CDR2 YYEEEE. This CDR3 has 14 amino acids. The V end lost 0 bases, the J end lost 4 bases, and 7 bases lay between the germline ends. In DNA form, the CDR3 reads TGTGCCAGCAGCTTGGGAGGGATCACCGGGGAGCTGTTTTTT. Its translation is CASSLGGITGELFF. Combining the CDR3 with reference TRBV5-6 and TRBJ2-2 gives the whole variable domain DAGVTQSPTHLIKTRGQQVTLRCSPKSGHDTVSWYQQALGQGPQFIFQYYEEEERQRGNFPDRFSGHQFPNYSSELNVNALLLGDSALYLCASSLGGITGELFFGEGSRLTVL.

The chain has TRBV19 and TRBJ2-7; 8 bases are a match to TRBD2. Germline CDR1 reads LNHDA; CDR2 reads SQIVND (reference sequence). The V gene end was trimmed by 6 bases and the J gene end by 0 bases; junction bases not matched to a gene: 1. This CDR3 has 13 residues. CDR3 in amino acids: CASSGGASYEQYF. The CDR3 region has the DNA TGTGCCAGTAGCGGGGGGGCCTCCTACGAGCAGTACTTC.

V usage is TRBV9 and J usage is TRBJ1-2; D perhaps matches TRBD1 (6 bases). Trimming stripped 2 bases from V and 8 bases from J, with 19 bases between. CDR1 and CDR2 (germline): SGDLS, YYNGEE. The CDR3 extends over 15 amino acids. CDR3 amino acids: CASSVDGGASRGYTF. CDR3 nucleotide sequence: TGTGCCAGCAGCGTTGATGGGGGGGCATCGCGCGGCTACACCTTC.

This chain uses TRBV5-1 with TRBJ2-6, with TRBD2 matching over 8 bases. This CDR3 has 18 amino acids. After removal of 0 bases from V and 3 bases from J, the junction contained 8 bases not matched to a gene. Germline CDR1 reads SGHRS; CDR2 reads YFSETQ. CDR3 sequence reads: CASSLVAGGPGGANVLTF. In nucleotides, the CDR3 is TGCGCCAGCAGCTTGGTTGCGGGGGGCCCTGGTGGGGCCAACGTCCTGACTTTC.

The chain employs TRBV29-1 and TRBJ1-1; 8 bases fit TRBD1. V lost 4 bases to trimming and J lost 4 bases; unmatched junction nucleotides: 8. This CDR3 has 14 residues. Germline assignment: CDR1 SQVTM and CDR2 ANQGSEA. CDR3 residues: CSVALSGGVTEAFF. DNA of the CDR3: TGCAGCGTTGCGCTTTCAGGGGGCGTCACTGAAGCTTTCTTT.